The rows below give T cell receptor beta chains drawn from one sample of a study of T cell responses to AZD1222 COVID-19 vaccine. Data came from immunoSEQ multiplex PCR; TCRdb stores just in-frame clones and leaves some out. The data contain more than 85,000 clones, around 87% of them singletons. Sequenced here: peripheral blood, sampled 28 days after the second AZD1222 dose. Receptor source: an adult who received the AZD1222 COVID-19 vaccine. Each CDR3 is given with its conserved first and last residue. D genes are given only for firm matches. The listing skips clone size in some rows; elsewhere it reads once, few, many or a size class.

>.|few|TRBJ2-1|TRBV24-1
TGTGCCACCAGTGATTTAGGCAGGGGGGACGATGAGCAGTTCTTC
CATSDLGRGDDEQFF
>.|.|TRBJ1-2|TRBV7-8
TGTGCCAGCAGCGAAGGGATTGGGGACCCCTATGGCTACACCTTC
CASSEGIGDPYGYTF
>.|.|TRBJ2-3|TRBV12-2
TGTGCAAGTCGCTTAGCGATACAGGGCCACACAGATACGCAGTATTTT
CASRLAIQGHTDTQYF
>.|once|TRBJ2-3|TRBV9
TGTGCCAGCAGCGTAGGCCTTAGCGGAGTGGCAGATACGCAGTATTTT
CASSVGLSGVADTQYF
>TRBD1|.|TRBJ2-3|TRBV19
TGTGCCAGTAGTATCCCAGGACAGGGTTTAGATACGCAGTATTTT
CASSIPGQGLDTQYF
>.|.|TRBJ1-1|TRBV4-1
TGCGCCAGCAGCTACCAGGGAAGTACTGAAGCTTTCTTT
CASSYQGSTEAFF
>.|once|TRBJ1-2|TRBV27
TGTGCCAGCAGTTTAGTTGGGACACGATCGAGCACTAACTATGGCTACACCTTC
CASSLVGTRSSTNYGYTF
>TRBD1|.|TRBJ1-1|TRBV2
TGTGCCAGCAGTGTACAGGGGGGTCGGGCTTTCTTT
CASSVQGGRAFF
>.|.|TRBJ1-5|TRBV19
TGTGCCAGTAGTCCTCTAAGGGGTAAGGGCAATCAGCCCCAGCATTTT
CASSPLRGKGNQPQHF
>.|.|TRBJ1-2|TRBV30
TGTGCCTTCGTGCCGGCACCCAACTATGGCTACACCTTC
CAFVPAPNYGYTF
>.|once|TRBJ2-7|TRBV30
TGTGCCTGGAGTGTGGGCAACTCCTACGAGCAGTACTTC
CAWSVGNSYEQYF
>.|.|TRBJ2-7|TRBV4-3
TGCGCCAGCAGCCAGGGGCTACTCGGGTCCTACGAGCAGTACTTC
CASSQGLLGSYEQYF
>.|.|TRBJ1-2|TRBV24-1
TGTGCCACCAGCGACCCGTGGGTTGGCTACACCTTC
CATSDPWVGYTF
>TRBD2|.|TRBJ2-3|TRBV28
TGTGCCAGCAGTTTAGGGCTAGCGGGAGGGGAAGATACGCAGTATTTT
CASSLGLAGGEDTQYF
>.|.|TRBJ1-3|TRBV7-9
TGTGCCAGCAGCCCCAAGGCTGGAAACACCATATATTTT
CASSPKAGNTIYF